This T cell receptor (beta chain) was documented in a study of blood T cell repertoires in COVID-19. As for the study in general: The analysed material was cDNA or gDNA that came from T cells, B-cell-depleted T cells, or PBMCs.

The V end lost 0 bases, the J end lost 9 bases, and 15 bases lay between the germline ends. CDR3 length: 16 amino acids. Germline-derived CDR1 and CDR2 are ENHRY and SYGVKD. The study recruited people aged about 18 to 95 years across 20 to 30 US areas. Clinical history reported by participants formed the basis on which cohorts were assigned. Original data processing: Amplifying reference gene primers gave estimates of nucleated cell counts. The assay was immunoSEQ multiplex PCR, and TCRdb's table has in-frame clones only and misses some. V and J calls and clone size follow that table, whereas D and trimming were derived from the DNA. Of 380,000 or so clones listed, about 87% are singletons.

The origin of this receptor is a man aged 30-40 years who had recovered from COVID-19. This rearrangement joins TRBV10-3 to TRBJ1-6; no clear D gene. The sequenced sample was PBMCs or T cells enriched from blood (not recorded which). In nucleotides, the CDR3 is TGTGCCATCAGTGAGTCTCAAAGCCGGGTTATTTCACCCCTCCACTTT. Residues: CAISESQSRVISPLHF.